These 27 T cell receptor beta chains were sequenced from one sample in a study of CD8+CD57+ T cells in acquired aplastic anemia (dated by TCRdb to the late 2010s). Flow cytometry had shown CD8+CD57+ cell expansion in the patients selected for sequencing. This sample was sequenced with an Illumina HiSeq 2000. Profiling of TCR beta VDJ combinations and CDR3 sequences used genomic DNA as the template. The public reads were reanalyzed by TCRdb: fastp trimming at Q25, MiXCR alignment, in-frame beta chains only. Rows with a matching CDR3 protein are joined into one entry that keeps the most common DNA and genes. For this sample there are around 290,000 distinct CDR3 sequences; about 50% appear just once. The top ten clonotypes cover roughly 1.2% of the sample. Sequencing was done on a sample of sorted CD4+, CD8+, or CD8+CD57+ T cells (not recorded which) from PBMCs. These receptors originate from a human donor with aplastic anemia.

This clonotype was detected many times. The V and J genes are TRBV5-5 and TRBJ2-2; 16 positions match TRBD2. Per the germline V gene, CDR1 is SGHKS and CDR2 is YYEKEE (reference sequence). V shed 7 bases and J 5 bases; nucleotides not matched to a gene: 11. The CDR3 is 18 amino acids. Written as DNA, the CDR3 is TGTGCCAGCTCTAAGGGACTAGCGGGAGGGCCGGGGACCGGGGAGCTGTTTTTT. It is translated as CASSKGLAGGPGTGELFF.

The gene calls are TRBV20-1 and TRBJ1-4; 9 bases line up with TRBD1. CDR1 is DFQATT and CDR2 is SNEGSKA in the germline V gene (reference sequence). J gave up 5 bases and V 2 bases, and 3 bases lay outside the gene matches. The CDR3 is 14 amino acids. The CDR3: CSARLGTGNEKLFF. The CDR3 DNA follows: TGCAGTGCTAGACTCGGGACAGGGAATGAAAAACTGTTTTTT.

This clonotype showed up many times. The chain employs TRBV12-3 or TRBV12-4 and TRBJ2-3; D ambiguous. The CDR3 contains 16 residues. Trimming stripped 1 base from V and 2 bases from J, with 13 bases between. As DNA, the CDR3 is TGTGCCAGCAGTTTAGTATGGCCTCTATACACAGATACGCAGTATTTT. Its translation: CASSLVWPLYTDTQYF.

V gene TRBV20-1 combines with J gene TRBJ1-1; maybe TRBD1 (5 bases). This CDR3 comprises 15 residues. Germline V gene sequence: CDR1 DFQATT, CDR2 SNEGSKA (reference sequence). V was trimmed by 4 bases and J by 1 base, leaving 16 bases between them. CDR3 in DNA: TGCAGTGCTAACCTTTATGGGGGTTGGAACACTGAAGCTTTCTTT. It codes for CSANLYGGWNTEAFF.

This clonotype was detected only a few times. As DNA, the CDR3 is TGTGCCTGGAGTGTACGGACCCTAGCGGGAGGATATGATGAGCAGTTCTTC. Protein product: CAWSVRTLAGGYDEQFF. V and J are TRBV15 and TRBJ2-1, with 11 positions matching TRBD2. The CDR3 extends over 17 amino acids. The germline gives CDR1 LNHNV, CDR2 YYDKDF (reference sequence). The J segment lost 8 bases and the V segment lost 11 bases, leaving 20 bases of the junction unmatched. Full variable domain (remainder filled in from reference TRBV15 and TRBJ2-1): DAMVIQNPRYQVTQFGKPVTLSCSQTLNHNVMYWYQQKSSQAPKLLFHYYDKDFNNEADTPDNFQSRRPNTSFCFLDIRSPGLGDTAMYLCAWSVRTLAGGYDEQFFGPGTRLTVL.

In this sample, this clonotype turned up many times. The chain carries TRBV6-4 and TRBJ2-7; a weak D match, TRBD1 (7 bases). The CDR3 is 15 amino acids. Deletions cut 2 bases from V and 7 bases from J, with 18 bases between. CDR1 is MRHNA, CDR2 SNTAGT, per germline. CDR3 amino acids: CASSDRNEGAGEQYF. The CDR3 DNA sequence: TGTGCCAGCAGTGACAGGAACGAGGGGGCGGGGGAGCAGTACTTC.

In this sample, this clonotype turned up a few times. The rearrangement joins TRBV7-9 to TRBJ1-1, with D maybe TRBD1 (6 bases). The CDR3 extends over 15 amino acids. Germline CDR1 is SEHNR and CDR2 is FQNEAQ (reference sequence). The V end lost 5 bases, the J end lost 4 bases, and 17 bases lay between the germline ends. This chain's CDR3 is CASSVNRERGTEAFF. The CDR3 DNA reads TGTGCCAGCAGCGTGAACAGGGAGCGAGGCACTGAAGCTTTCTTT.

This clonotype was found a few times. This rearrangement joins TRBV7-9 to TRBJ2-3, with no clear D. Trimming pared 6 bases from V and 1 base from J, leaving 8 bases between. CDR3 size: 13 residues. From germline, CDR1 is SEHNR and CDR2 FQNEAQ (reference sequence). CDR3 protein: CASSFGGTDTQYF. As DNA, the CDR3 is TGTGCCAGCAGTTTTGGCGGCACAGATACGCAGTATTTT. The full variable domain, in which reference TRBV7-9 and TRBJ2-3 provide the parts outside the CDR3, is DTGVSQNPRHKITKRGQNVTFRCDPISEHNRLYWYRQTLGQGPEFLTYFQNEAQLEKSRLLSDRFSAERPKGSFSTLEIQRTEQGDSAMYLCASSFGGTDTQYFGPGTRLTVL.

Ten or more counts support this clonotype. The chain employs TRBV14 and TRBJ1-2, with D possibly TRBD1 on 6 matching bases. The CDR3 covers 13 residues. From germline, CDR1 is SGHDN and CDR2 FVKESK. V was trimmed by 4 bases and J by 7 bases, leaving 13 bases between them. CDR3 sequence (DNA): TGTGCCAGCAGCCCCAACAGGGTAACTGGCTACACCTTC. Protein product: CASSPNRVTGYTF.

As for this clonotype: A much bigger clone sits one base away, suggesting this may be a read error. This sequence joins TRBV9 and TRBJ1-2, with D possibly being TRBD1 (5 bases). CDR1 is SGDLS, CDR2 YYNGEE, per germline. This CDR3 has 13 amino acids. The CDR3 is CAGSLGWGDGYTF. CDR3 nucleotides: TGCGCCGGCAGCTTGGGTTGGGGGGATGGCTACACCTTC.

Details on this clonotype: Relative to the germline gene, one junction end is altered; a read error may explain this. This rearrangement joins TRBV29-1 to TRBJ2-5; weak D call: TRBD1 (6 bases). CDR3 length equals 13 residues. Germline CDR1 SQVTM, CDR2 ANQGSEA. In nucleotides, the CDR3 is TGCAGCGTTGGTAGGACAGCCCAAGAGACCCAGCACTTC. Amino acid sequence: CSVGRTAQETQHF.

The chain employs TRBV25-1 and TRBJ1-1, with TRBD1 matching over 8 bases. Germline values: CDR1 MGHDK, CDR2 SYGVNS. V lost 5 bases to trimming and J lost 3 bases; unmatched junction nucleotides: 5. This CDR3 has 14 amino acids. CDR3 nucleotide sequence: TGTGCCAGCAGTTTAAACAGGGGGGACACTGAAGCTTTCTTT. It encodes CASSLNRGDTEAFF. Using reference TRBV25-1 and TRBJ1-1 for the parts outside the CDR3, the full variable domain is EADIYQTPRYLVIGTGKKITLECSQTMGHDKMYWYQQDPGMELHLIHYSYGVNSTEKGDLSSESTVSRIRTEHFPLTLESARPSHTSQYLCASSLNRGDTEAFFGQGTRLTVV.

This chain joins TRBV7-2 and TRBJ1-1; tentative D call: TRBD1 (5 bases). V was cut by 5 bases and J by 7 bases, with 14 bases left in between. In germline, CDR1 is SGHTA, CDR2 FQGNSA. The CDR3 extends over 13 amino acids. The CDR3 loop reads CASSMRQSLEAFF. CDR3 DNA sequence: TGTGCCAGCAGCATGAGACAGTCACTTGAAGCTTTCTTT.

This clonotype was recorded at least ten times. CDR3 nucleotide sequence: TGCAGTGCTGGCCGGGACAGACTCTACGAGCAGTACTTC. Its translation: CSAGRDRLYEQYF. V and J are TRBV20-1 and TRBJ2-7, with 7 bases matching TRBD1. Germline lookup yields CDR1 DFQATT and CDR2 SNEGSKA (reference sequence). This CDR3 contains 13 residues. V gave up 5 bases and J gave up 3 bases; unmatched junction bases: 7.

This clonotype was seen more than once but under ten times. The rearrangement uses TRBV20-1 and TRBJ1-2, with TRBD1 matching over 9 bases. The CDR3 covers 13 residues. Germline V gives CDR1 DFQATT, CDR2 SNEGSKA (reference sequence). J gave up 5 bases and V 2 bases, and 3 bases lay outside the gene matches. The CDR3 here is CSARNGQGYGYTF. The CDR3 nucleotides are TGCAGTGCTAGAAATGGACAGGGGTATGGCTACACCTTC.

This clonotype has a count of ten or more. The rearrangement links TRBV24-1 to TRBJ2-7, with 8 bases aligning to TRBD2. The germline V gene has CDR1 KGHDR and CDR2 SFDVKD. Trimming cost V 3 bases and J 6 bases; bases outside gene matches: 12. This CDR3 has 16 residues. CDR3 coding DNA: TGTGCCACCAGTGATGGTAGCGGGGTATACTCGGGCGAGCAGTACTTC. Its translation: CATSDGSGVYSGEQYF.

The chain links TRBV7-9 to TRBJ2-2; D not certain. Germline V gives CDR1 SEHNR, CDR2 FQNEAQ (reference sequence). Trimming left V 5 bases short and J 4 bases short, with 11 bases between. The CDR3 has 14 amino acids. CDR3 sequence reads: CASSPSGRTGELFF. CDR3 sequence (DNA): TGTGCCAGCAGCCCCAGTGGCCGCACCGGGGAGCTGTTTTTT.

This clonotype showed up just a few times. This could be a read error, since a much larger clone is one nucleotide away. The rearrangement links TRBV12-3 or TRBV12-4 to TRBJ2-7, with D possibly matching TRBD2 (5 bases). This CDR3 has 14 residues. Written as DNA, the CDR3 is TGTGCCAGCAGTCCCACCTTTGACTACTACGAGCGGTACTTC. Its protein product is CASSPTFDYYERYF.

To note about this clonotype: A read error is likely, as this CDR3 ends without the conserved phenylalanine or tryptophan. The chain uses TRBV20-1 and TRBJ1-2; 7 bases are a match to TRBD1. Looked up from germline, CDR1 is DFQATT and CDR2 is SNEGSKA (reference sequence). The CDR3 has 14 amino acids. J lost 5 bases, V lost 3 bases, and 9 bases had no gene match. The CDR3 coding sequence is TGCAGTGCTAGGGGGGAGGGGGCGCGTTATGGCTACACCCTC. The encoded protein is CSARGEGARYGYTL.

This clonotype has more than one count but fewer than ten. A read error may explain this, as a much larger clone is one base away. The V and J genes are TRBV12-3 or TRBV12-4 and TRBJ1-3, with D perhaps matching TRBD1 (5 bases). This CDR3 has 15 amino acids. The CDR3 reads CASSFSGDGGNTICF. CDR3 bases: TGTGCCAGCAGTTTCTCCGGGGACGGTGGAAACACCATATGTTTT.

This clonotype has more than one count but fewer than ten. The J gene is TRBJ1-1, the V gene TRBV20-1; D unclear. Germline CDR1 DFQATT, CDR2 SNEGSKA (reference sequence). This CDR3 has 9 residues. DNA for the CDR3: TGCAGGGGCCCTGGGTTGGGTTTCTTT. Translation: CRGPGLGFF.

The count of this clonotype is one. The V gene is TRBV24-1, the J gene TRBJ1-5; possible D gene TRBD1, 5 bases. This CDR3 comprises 16 residues. Trimming cost V 2 bases and J 1 base, with 11 bases left between them. From germline, CDR1 is KGHDR and CDR2 SFDVKD. CDR3 region: CATSDSGRGSNQPQHF. The DNA for the CDR3 is TGTGCCACCAGTGATTCAGGGAGGGGCAGCAATCAGCCCCAGCATTTT.

As regards this clonotype: The missing conserved phenylalanine or tryptophan at the end of this CDR3 makes a read error likely. It is unclear where the CDR3 begins or ends on the DNA, so no DNA is shown, and the CDR3 is as TCRdb lists it. The V and J genes are TRBV19 and TRBJ1-2; whether TRBD1, the table's D call, matches the DNA was not checked. Looked up from germline, CDR1 is LNHDA and CDR2 is SQIVND (reference sequence). The CDR3 is 15 amino acids long, termini counted. The CDR3 is CASRDNPGYNSGNTS.

The V and J genes are TRBV15 and TRBJ2-5; 7 bases agree with TRBD1. Looked up from germline, CDR1 is LNHNV and CDR2 is YYDKDF (reference sequence). Trimming removed 4 bases from V and 2 bases from J; junction bases left unmatched: 4. The CDR3 is made up of 14 amino acids. The DNA of the CDR3 is TGTGCCACCAGCAATCGACAGGGACAAGAGACCCAGTACTTC. It translates to CATSNRQGQETQYF.

With respect to this clonotype: A junction boundary mismatches the germline segment, possibly from a read error. The V gene is TRBV15, the J gene TRBJ1-1; 11 nucleotides line up with TRBD1. The CDR3 covers 16 residues. Germline CDR1 reads LNHNV; CDR2 reads YYDKDF (reference sequence). The CDR3 protein is CATSRGQGEGGTEALF. For the CDR3, the DNA is TGTGCCACCAGCAGGGGACAGGGGGAAGGAGGAACTGAAGCTCTCTTT.

This chain links TRBV29-1 with TRBJ2-3; no clear D gene. Germline V gene sequence: CDR1 SQVTM, CDR2 ANQGSEA. V was shortened by 8 bases and J by 4 bases, with 13 bases between the two germline ends. This CDR3 contains 12 residues. CDR3 DNA sequence: TGCAGCCTGCGGCTCCCCCCAGATACGCAGTATTTT. It specifies CSLRLPPDTQYF.

V and J are TRBV2 and TRBJ2-6, with 8 positions matching TRBD2. CDR3 length equals 16 residues. Trimming at V came to 7 bases and at J to 2 bases, leaving 7 bases not matched to a gene. CDR1 SNHLY and CDR2 FYNNEI come from the germline V gene. The CDR3 reads CASILFGGAGANVLTF. CDR3 coding DNA: TGTGCCAGCATTCTATTCGGGGGGGCTGGGGCCAACGTCCTGACTTTC.